This is a list of T cell receptor beta chains from one sample in a study of CD8+ T cells in alopecia areata. Using immunoSEQ multiplex PCR, the repertoire was profiled, and TCRdb retains in-frame clones only, with some absent. The repertoire has about 140,000 clones, around 83% of them found once; the top ten carry around 13%. The source material was CD8+ T cells sorted from blood, sampled at week 4, from a patient treated with tofacitinib. Source of these receptors: a human donor with alopecia areata. CDR3s include the opening cysteine and the closing phenylalanine or tryptophan. Each record gives: J gene, clone size, D gene, V gene, CDR3 length, CDR3 protein, CDR3 DNA. D genes are given only for firm matches. Clone size is stated in some rows and not others, as once, few, many or a class when expanded.

TRBJ2-7 | - | - | TRBV6-1 | 11 | CASSELIEQYF | TGTGCCAGCAGTGAATTGATCGAGCAGTACTTC
TRBJ2-3 | - | - | TRBV29-1 | 13 | CGKIGGYTDTQYF | TGCGGGAAAATAGGAGGGTACACAGATACGCAGTATTTT
TRBJ2-3 | once | TRBD2 | TRBV27 | 15 | CASTGMRGRADTQYF | TGTGCCAGCACCGGAATGCGGGGGAGGGCAGATACGCAGTATTTT
TRBJ2-7 | - | - | TRBV29-1 | 13 | CSVGPPGSYEQYF | TGCAGCGTTGGGCCTCCCGGCTCCTACGAGCAGTACTTC
TRBJ2-7 | - | - | TRBV30 | 13 | CAWSVGGQGEQYF | TGTGCCTGGAGTGTAGGGGGGCAAGGCGAGCAGTACTTC
TRBJ2-5 | - | - | TRBV4-1 | 13 | CASSQVGQETQYF | TGCGCCAGCAGCCAAGTGGGCCAAGAGACCCAGTACTTC
TRBJ2-7 | - | - | TRBV7-2 | 12 | CASSLGYYEQYF | TGTGCCAGCAGCTTAGGGTACTACGAGCAGTACTTC
TRBJ2-7 | - | - | TRBV10-3 | 11 | CAISESIEQYF | TGTGCCATCAGTGAGTCTATAGAGCAGTACTTC
TRBJ2-1 | - | - | TRBV10-2 | 11 | CASSDFGTEFF | TGCGCCAGCAGTGATTTCGGGACTGAGTTCTTC
TRBJ2-7 | - | TRBD1 | TRBV6-6 | 13 | CASSVDRAYEQYF | TGTGCCAGCAGTGTGGACAGGGCCTACGAGCAGTACTTC
TRBJ2-1 | - | - | TRBV15 | 11 | CATSRGHEQFF | TGTGCCACCAGCAGGGGCCATGAGCAGTTCTTC
TRBJ2-7 | few | - | TRBV5-1 | 15 | CASSSGGGPSYEQYF | TGCGCCAGCAGCTCCGGTGGGGGCCCGTCCTACGAGCAGTACTTC
TRBJ1-5 | once | TRBD1 | TRBV13 | 14 | CASSLGTGDQPQHF | TGTGCCAGCAGCTTAGGGACAGGGGATCAGCCCCAGCATTTT
TRBJ2-1 | once | - | TRBV5-1 | 11 | CASSLGVGRFF | TGCGCCAGCAGCTTGGGGGTAGGGCGGTTCTTC
TRBJ1-4 | - | - | TRBV6-5 | 16 | CASSSSLGGSNEKLFF | TGTGCCAGCAGTTCCTCGTTGGGGGGTTCTAATGAAAAACTGTTTTTT
TRBJ2-5 | few | TRBD1 | TRBV5-4 | 18 | CASSLVMGGTGGGETQYF | TGTGCCAGCAGCTTGGTTATGGGAGGGACAGGGGGCGGCGAGACCCAGTACTTC
TRBJ2-7 | - | - | TRBV29-1 | 13 | CSSQPRTTYEQYF | TGCAGCTCGCAGCCCCGGACAACTTACGAGCAGTACTTC
TRBJ2-1 | - | - | TRBV27 | 15 | CASSWGAGGDNEQFF | TGTGCCAGCAGTTGGGGGGCAGGGGGGGACAATGAGCAGTTCTTC
TRBJ2-5 | - | - | TRBV29-1 | 12 | CSVDRAQETQYF | TGCAGCGTTGACAGGGCGCAAGAGACCCAGTACTTC
TRBJ1-4 | few | - | TRBV4-1 | 17 | CASSQEGGVATNEKLFF | TGCGCCAGCAGCCAAGAAGGAGGGGTGGCAACTAATGAAAAACTGTTTTTT
TRBJ2-3 | - | TRBD2 | TRBV28 | 16 | CASSLGVAGLGDTQYF | TGTGCCAGCAGTTTAGGAGTAGCGGGGCTCGGGGATACGCAGTATTTT
TRBJ2-2 | - | TRBD1 | TRBV7-9 | 15 | CASSPRTGEAGELFF | TGTGCCAGCAGCCCCCGGACAGGGGAGGCCGGGGAGCTGTTTTTT
TRBJ2-7 | once | - | TRBV30 | 16 | CAWAALRDSNFYEQYF | TGTGCCTGGGCAGCTCTACGGGACTCCAATTTCTACGAGCAGTACTTC
TRBJ2-6 | - | - | TRBV7-9 | 19 | CASSTPGRSSNSGANVLTF | TGTGCCAGCAGCACCCCCGGACGGTCCTCGAACTCTGGGGCCAACGTCCTGACTTTC
TRBJ1-1 | - | - | TRBV9 | 15 | CASSVVPEMNTEAFF | TGTGCCAGCAGCGTAGTACCTGAGATGAACACTGAAGCTTTCTTT
TRBJ2-7 | - | - | TRBV11-2 | 13 | CASSLDRGYEQYF | TGTGCCAGCAGCTTAGACAGGGGCTACGAGCAGTACTTC
TRBJ2-5 | - | - | TRBV4-2 | 15 | CASSQGLGLGETQYF | TGTGCCAGCAGCCAAGGATTGGGACTGGGGGAGACCCAGTACTTC
TRBJ1-1 | - | - | TRBV29-1 | 11 | CSALGGLEAFF | TGCAGCGCTCTGGGGGGCCTGGAAGCTTTCTTT
TRBJ2-2 | - | TRBD2 | TRBV27 | 15 | CASRVGGSVAGELFF | TGTGCCAGCCGGGTGGGCGGGAGTGTAGCCGGGGAGCTGTTTTTT
TRBJ1-5 | - | - | TRBV30 | 14 | CAWSLGVSNQPQHF | TGTGCCTGGAGTTTGGGGGTGAGCAATCAGCCCCAGCATTTT
TRBJ1-2 | - | - | TRBV7-9 | 16 | CASSFISGTADYGYTF | TGTGCCAGCAGTTTCATTTCGGGGACGGCGGACTATGGCTACACCTTC